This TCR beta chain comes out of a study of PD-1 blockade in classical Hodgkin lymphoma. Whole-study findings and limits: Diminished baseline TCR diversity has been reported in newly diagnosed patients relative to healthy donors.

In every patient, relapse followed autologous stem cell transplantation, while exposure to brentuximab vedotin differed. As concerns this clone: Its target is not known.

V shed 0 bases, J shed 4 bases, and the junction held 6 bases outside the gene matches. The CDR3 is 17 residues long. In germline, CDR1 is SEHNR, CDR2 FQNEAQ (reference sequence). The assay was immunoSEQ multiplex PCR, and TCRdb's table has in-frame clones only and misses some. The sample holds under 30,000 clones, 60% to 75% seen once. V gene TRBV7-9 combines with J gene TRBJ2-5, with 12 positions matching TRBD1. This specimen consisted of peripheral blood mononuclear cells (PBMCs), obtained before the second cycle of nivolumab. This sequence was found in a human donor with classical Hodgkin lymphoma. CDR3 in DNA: TGTGCCAGCAGCTTAGCGGACGGGACAGGGGGCCTAGAGACCCAGTACTTC. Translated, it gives CASSLADGTGGLETQYF. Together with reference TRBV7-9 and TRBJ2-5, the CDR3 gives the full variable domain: DTGVSQNPRHKITKRGQNVTFRCDPISEHNRLYWYRQTLGQGPEFLTYFQNEAQLEKSRLLSDRFSAERPKGSFSTLEIQRTEQGDSAMYLCASSLADGTGGLETQYFGPGTRLLVL.